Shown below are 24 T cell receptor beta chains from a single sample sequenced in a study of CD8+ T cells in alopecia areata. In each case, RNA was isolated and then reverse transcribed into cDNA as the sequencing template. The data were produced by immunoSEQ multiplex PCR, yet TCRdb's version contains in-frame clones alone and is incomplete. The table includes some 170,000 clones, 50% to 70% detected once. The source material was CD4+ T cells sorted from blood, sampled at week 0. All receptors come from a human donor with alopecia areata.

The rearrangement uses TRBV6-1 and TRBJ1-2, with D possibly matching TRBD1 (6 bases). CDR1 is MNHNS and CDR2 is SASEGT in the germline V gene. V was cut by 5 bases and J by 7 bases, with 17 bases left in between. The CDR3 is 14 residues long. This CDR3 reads CASSRQTTGSGYTF. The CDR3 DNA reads TGTGCCAGCAGTCGCCAAACCACAGGGAGTGGCTACACCTTC.

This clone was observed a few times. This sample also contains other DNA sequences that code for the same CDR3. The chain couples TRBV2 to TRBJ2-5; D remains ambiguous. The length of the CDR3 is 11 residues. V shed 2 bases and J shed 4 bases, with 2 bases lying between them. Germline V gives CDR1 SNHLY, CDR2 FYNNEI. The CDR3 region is CASSELETQYF. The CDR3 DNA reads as TGTGCCAGCAGTGAATTAGAGACCCAGTACTTC. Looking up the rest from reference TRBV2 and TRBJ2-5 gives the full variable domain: EPEVTQTPSHQVTQMGQEVILRCVPISNHLYFYWYRQILGQKVEFLVSFYNNEISEKSEIFDDQFSVERPDGSNFTLKIRSTKLEDSAMYFCASSELETQYFGPGTRLLVL.

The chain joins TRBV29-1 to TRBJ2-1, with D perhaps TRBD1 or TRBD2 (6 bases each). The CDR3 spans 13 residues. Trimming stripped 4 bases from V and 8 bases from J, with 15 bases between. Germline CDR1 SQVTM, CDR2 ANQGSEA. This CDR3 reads CSVVVGGLYEQFF. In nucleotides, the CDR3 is TGCAGCGTTGTAGTAGGGGGGCTCTATGAGCAGTTCTTC.

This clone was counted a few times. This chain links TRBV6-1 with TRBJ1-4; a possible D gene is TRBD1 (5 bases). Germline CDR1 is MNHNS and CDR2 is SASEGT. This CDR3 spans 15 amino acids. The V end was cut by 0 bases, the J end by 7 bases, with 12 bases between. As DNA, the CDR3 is TGTGCCAGCAGTGAAGCCCAGGGAGTAGGTGAAAAACTGTTTTTT. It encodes CASSEAQGVGEKLFF.

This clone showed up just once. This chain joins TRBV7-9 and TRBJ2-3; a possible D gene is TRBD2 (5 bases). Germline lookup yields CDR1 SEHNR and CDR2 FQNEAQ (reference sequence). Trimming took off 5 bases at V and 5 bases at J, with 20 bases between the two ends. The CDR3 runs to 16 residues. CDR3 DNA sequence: TGTGCCAGCAGCACCCCTCGACAAGGCGGAGGAGATACGCAGTATTTT. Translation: CASSTPRQGGGDTQYF.

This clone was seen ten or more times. The CDR3 sequence is CASSYSPKGVFEAFF. For the CDR3, the DNA is TGTGCCAGCAGTTACTCTCCAAAGGGGGTCTTTGAAGCTTTCTTT. The J gene is TRBJ1-1, the V gene TRBV6-5, with D possibly TRBD1 on 6 matching bases. The CDR3 is 15 amino acids. Trimming took 0 bases from V and 7 from J, leaving 15 bases between them. CDR1 MNHEY and CDR2 SVGAGI come from the germline V gene.

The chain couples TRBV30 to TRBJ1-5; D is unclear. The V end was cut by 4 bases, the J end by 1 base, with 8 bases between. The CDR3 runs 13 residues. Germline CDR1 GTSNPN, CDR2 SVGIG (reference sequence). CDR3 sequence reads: CAWTRDSNQPQHF. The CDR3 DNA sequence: TGTGCCTGGACCCGAGACAGCAATCAGCCCCAGCATTTT.

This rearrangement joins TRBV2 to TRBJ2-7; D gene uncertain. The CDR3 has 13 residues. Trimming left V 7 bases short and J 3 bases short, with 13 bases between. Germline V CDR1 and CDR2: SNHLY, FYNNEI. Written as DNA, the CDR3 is TGTGCCAGCATATTCGGCCGCCGCTACGAGCAGTACTTC. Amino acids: CASIFGRRYEQYF.

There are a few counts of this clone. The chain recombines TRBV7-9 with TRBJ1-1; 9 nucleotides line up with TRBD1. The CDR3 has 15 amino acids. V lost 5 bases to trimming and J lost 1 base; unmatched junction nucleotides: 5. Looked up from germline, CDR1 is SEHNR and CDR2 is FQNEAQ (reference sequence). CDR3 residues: CASSPGDRENTEAFF. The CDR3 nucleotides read TGTGCCAGCAGCCCCGGGGACAGGGAGAACACTGAAGCTTTCTTT.

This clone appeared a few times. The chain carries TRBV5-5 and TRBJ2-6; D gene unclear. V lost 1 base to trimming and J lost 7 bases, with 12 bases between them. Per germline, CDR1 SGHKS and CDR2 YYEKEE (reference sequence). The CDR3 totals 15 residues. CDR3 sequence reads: CASSLSHSPANVLTF. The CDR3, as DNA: TGTGCCAGCAGCTTGTCCCACAGCCCCGCCAACGTCCTGACTTTC.

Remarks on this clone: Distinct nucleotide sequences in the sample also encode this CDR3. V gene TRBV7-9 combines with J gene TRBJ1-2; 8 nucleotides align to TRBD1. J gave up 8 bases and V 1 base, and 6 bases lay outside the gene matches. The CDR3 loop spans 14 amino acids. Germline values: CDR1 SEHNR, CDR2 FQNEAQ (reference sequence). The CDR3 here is CASSLDQGAGGYTF. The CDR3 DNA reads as TGTGCCAGCAGCTTAGATCAGGGGGCGGGGGGCTACACCTTC.

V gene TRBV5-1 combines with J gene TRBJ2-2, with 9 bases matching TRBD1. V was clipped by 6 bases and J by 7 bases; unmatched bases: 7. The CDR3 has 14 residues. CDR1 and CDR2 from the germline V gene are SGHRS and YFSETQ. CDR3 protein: CASTKDRGGGELFF. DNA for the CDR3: TGCGCCAGCACAAAGGACAGGGGCGGCGGGGAGCTGTTTTTT.

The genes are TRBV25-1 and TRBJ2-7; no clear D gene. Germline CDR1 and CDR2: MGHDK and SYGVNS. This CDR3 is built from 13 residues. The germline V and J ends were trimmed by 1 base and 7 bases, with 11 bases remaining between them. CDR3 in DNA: TGTGCCAGCAGTGAATCTCCTCGAGAGGAGCAGTACTTC. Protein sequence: CASSESPREEQYF.

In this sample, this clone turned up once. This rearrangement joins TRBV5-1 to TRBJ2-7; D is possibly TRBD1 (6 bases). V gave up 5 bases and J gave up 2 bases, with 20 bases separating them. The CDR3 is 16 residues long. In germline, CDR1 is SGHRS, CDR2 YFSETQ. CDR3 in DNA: TGCGCCAGCAGTCCACAGGGCACAATACAAACCTACGAGCAGTACTTC. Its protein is CASSPQGTIQTYEQYF.

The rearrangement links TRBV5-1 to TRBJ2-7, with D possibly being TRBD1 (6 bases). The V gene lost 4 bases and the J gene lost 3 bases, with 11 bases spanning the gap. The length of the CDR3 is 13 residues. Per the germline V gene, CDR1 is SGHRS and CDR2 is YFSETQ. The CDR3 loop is CASSVEQGYEQYF. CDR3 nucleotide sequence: TGCGCCAGCAGCGTCGAACAGGGCTACGAGCAGTACTTC.

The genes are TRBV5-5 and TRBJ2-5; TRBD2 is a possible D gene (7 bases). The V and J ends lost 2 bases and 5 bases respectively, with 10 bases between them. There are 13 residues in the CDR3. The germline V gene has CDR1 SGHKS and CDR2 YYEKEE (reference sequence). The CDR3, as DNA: TGTGCCAGCAGCTTCGGGGGGCCGGAGACCCAGTACTTC. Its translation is CASSFGGPETQYF.

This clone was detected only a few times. CDR3 coding DNA: TGCAGCGTTGGACGTCTAGCGGGGGGACTCACAGATACGCAGTATTTT. As protein: CSVGRLAGGLTDTQYF. The genes are TRBV29-1 and TRBJ2-3; 11 bases line up with TRBD2. With V trimmed by 4 bases and J by 2 bases, 8 bases remained unmatched. This CDR3 has 16 residues. CDR1 is SQVTM, CDR2 ANQGSEA, per germline.

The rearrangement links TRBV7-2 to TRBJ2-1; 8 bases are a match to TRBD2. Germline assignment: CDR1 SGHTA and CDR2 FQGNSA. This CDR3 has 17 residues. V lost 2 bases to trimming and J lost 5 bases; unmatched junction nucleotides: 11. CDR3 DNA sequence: TGTGCCAGCAGCTTACAGTCCGGCGGGGGGCGGAACAATGAGCAGTTCTTC. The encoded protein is CASSLQSGGGRNNEQFF.

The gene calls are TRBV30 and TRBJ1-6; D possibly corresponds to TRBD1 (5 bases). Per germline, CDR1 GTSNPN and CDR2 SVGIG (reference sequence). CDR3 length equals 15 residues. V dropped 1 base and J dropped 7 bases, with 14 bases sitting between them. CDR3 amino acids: CAWSGRDSLNSPLHF. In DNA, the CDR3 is TGTGCCTGGAGTGGCAGGGATTCGTTGAATTCACCCCTCCACTTT.

CDR3 nucleotides: TGTGCCAGCAGTTACTCCAACGGGGCCAACGTCCTGACTTTC. Protein product: CASSYSNGANVLTF. V usage is TRBV6-5 and J usage is TRBJ2-6; D ambiguous. There are 14 residues in the CDR3. CDR1 is MNHEY, CDR2 SVGAGI, per germline. Trimming pared 0 bases from V and 4 bases from J, leaving 4 bases between.

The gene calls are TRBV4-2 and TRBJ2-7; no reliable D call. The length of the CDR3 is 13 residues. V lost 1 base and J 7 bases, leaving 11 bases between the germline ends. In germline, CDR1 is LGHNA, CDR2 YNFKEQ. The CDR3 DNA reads TGTGCCAGCAGCCAAGCGGGCCCCCGAGAGCAGTACTTC. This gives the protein CASSQAGPREQYF.

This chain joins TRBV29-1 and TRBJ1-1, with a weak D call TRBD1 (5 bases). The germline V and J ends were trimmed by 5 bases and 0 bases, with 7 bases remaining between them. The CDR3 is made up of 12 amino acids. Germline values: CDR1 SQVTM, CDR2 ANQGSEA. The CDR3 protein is CSVRGLNTEAFF. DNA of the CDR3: TGCAGCGTTCGGGGCTTGAACACTGAAGCTTTCTTT.

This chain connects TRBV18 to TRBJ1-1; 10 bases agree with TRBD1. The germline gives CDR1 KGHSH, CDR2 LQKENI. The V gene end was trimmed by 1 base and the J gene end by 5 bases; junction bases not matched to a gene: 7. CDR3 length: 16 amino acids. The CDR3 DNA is TGTGCCAGCTCACCACTACTCGGACAGGGGGAGACTGAAGCTTTCTTT. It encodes CASSPLLGQGETEAFF.

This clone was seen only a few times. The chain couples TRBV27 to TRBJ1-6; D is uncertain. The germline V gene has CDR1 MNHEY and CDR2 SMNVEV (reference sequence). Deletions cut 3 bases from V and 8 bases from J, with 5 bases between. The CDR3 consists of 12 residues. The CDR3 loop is CASSFAHSPLHF. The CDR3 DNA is TGTGCCAGCAGTTTTGCCCATTCACCCCTCCACTTT.